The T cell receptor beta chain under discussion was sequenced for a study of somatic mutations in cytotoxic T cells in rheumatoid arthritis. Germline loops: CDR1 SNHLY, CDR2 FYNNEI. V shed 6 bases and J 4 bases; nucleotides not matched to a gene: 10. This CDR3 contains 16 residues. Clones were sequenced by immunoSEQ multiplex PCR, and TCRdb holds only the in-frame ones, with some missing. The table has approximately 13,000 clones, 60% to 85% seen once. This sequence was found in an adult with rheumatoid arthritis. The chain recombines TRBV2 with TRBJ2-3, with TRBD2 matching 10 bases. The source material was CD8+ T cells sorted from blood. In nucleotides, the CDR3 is TGTGCCAGCAGCTTCCTAGCGGGAGAGGGGGCAGATACGCAGTATTTT. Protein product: CASSFLAGEGADTQYF.